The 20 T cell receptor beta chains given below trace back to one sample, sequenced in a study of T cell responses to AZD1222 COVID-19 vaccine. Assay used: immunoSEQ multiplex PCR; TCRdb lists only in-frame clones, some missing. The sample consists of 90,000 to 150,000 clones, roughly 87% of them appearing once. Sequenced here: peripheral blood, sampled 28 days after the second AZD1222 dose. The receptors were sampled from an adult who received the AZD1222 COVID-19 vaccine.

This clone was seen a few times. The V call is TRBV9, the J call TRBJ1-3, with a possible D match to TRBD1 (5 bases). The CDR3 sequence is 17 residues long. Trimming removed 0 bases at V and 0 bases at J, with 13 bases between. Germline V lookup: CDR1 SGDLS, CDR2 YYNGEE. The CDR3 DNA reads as TGTGCCAGCAGCGTAGGGGACCCATACAACTCTGGAAACACCATATATTTT. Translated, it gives CASSVGDPYNSGNTIYF.

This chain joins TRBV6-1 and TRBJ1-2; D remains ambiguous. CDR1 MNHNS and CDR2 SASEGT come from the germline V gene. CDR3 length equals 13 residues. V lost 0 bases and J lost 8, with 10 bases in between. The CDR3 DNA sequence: TGTGCCAGCAGTGAAGCTGGGGAGAGAGGCTACACCTTC. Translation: CASSEAGERGYTF.

The chain's CDR3 is CASSPQTSSGGALFYEQFF. The CDR3 nucleotides are TGTGCCAGCAGCCCCCAAACCTCTAGCGGGGGGGCCCTATTTTATGAGCAGTTCTTC. The V gene is TRBV3-1 (or the pseudogene TRBV3-2), the J gene TRBJ2-1, with 12 bases aligning to TRBD2. Trimming at V came to 4 bases and at J to 8 bases, leaving 18 bases not matched to a gene. Germline CDR1 reads LGHDT; CDR2 reads YNNKEL (reference sequence). This CDR3 is built from 19 residues.

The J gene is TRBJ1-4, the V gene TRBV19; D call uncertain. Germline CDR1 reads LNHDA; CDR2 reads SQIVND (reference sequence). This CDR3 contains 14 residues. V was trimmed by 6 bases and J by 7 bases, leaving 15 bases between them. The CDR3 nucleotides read TGTGCCAGTAGCGTACAGCGGGGAAGTGAAAAACTGTTTTTT. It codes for CASSVQRGSEKLFF.

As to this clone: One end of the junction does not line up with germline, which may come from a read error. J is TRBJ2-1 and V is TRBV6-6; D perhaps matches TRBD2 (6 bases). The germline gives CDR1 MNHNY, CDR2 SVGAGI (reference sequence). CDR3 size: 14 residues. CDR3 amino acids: CATSTRGSFNEQFF. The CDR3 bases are TGTGCCACCAGTACGCGGGGCTCGTTTAATGAGCAGTTCTTC.

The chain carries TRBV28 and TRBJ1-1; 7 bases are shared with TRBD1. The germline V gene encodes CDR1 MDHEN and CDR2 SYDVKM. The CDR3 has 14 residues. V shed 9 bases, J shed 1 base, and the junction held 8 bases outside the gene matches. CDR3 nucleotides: TGTGCCAGTATTAGGGGGCCTGGGAACACTGAAGCTTTCTTT. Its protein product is CASIRGPGNTEAFF.

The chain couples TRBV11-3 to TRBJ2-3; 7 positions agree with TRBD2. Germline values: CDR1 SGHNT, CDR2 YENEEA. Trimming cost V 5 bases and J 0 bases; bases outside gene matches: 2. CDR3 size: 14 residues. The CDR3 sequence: CASSGAGSTDTQYF. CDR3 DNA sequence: TGTGCCAGCAGCGGAGCGGGGAGCACAGATACGCAGTATTTT.

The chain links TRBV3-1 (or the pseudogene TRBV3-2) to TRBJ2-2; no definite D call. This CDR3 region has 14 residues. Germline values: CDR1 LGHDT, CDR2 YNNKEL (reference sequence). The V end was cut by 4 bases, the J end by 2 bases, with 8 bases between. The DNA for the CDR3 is TGTGCCAGCAGCCTTAACCACAACACCGGGGAGCTGTTTTTT. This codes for CASSLNHNTGELFF.

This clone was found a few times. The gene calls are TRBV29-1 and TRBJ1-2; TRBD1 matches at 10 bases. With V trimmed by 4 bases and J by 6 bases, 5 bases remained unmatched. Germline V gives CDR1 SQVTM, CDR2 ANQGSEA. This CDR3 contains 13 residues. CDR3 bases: TGCAGCGTTGGGGACAGGGGAGAAGATGGCTACACCTTC. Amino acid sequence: CSVGDRGEDGYTF. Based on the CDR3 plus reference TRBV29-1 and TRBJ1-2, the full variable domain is SAVISQKPSRDICQRGTSLTIQCQVDSQVTMMFWYRQQPGQSLTLIATANQGSEATYESGFVIDKFPISRPNLTFSTLTVSNMSPEDSSIYLCSVGDRGEDGYTFGSGTRLTVV.

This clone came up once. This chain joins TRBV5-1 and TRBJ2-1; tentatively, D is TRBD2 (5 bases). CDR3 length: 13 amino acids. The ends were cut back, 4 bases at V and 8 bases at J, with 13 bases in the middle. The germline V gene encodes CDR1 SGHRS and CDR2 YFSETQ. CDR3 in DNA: TGCGCCAGCAGCCGCACTAGTTCGGATGAGCAGTTCTTC. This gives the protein CASSRTSSDEQFF.

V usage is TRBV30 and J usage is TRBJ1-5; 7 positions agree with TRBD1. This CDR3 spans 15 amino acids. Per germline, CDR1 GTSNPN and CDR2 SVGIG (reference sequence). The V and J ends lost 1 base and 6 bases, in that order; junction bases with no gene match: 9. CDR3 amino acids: CAWSAGTALGQPQHF. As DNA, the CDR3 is TGTGCCTGGAGTGCCGGGACAGCGCTGGGTCAGCCCCAGCATTTT.

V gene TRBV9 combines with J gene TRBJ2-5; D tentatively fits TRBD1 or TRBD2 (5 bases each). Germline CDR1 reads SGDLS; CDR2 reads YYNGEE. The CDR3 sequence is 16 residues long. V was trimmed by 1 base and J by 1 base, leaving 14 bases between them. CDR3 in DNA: TGTGCCAGCAGCGTAACCGGGGCCCCACCCCAAGAGACCCAGTACTTC. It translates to CASSVTGAPPQETQYF.

CDR3 sequence reads: CASSMRGTSYGYTF. The CDR3 DNA reads as TGTGCCAGTAGTATGCGGGGGACCAGCTATGGCTACACCTTC. This rearrangement joins TRBV19 to TRBJ1-2, with TRBD1 as a possible D gene (5 bases). V lost 3 bases and J lost 4, with 12 bases in between. This CDR3 spans 14 amino acids. Germline V lookup: CDR1 LNHDA, CDR2 SQIVND (reference sequence).

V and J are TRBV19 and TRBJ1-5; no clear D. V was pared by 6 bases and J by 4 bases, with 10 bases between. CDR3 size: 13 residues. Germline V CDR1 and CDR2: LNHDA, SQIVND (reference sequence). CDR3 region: CASSSTVNQPQHF. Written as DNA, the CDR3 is TGTGCCAGTAGCTCTACAGTGAATCAGCCCCAGCATTTT.

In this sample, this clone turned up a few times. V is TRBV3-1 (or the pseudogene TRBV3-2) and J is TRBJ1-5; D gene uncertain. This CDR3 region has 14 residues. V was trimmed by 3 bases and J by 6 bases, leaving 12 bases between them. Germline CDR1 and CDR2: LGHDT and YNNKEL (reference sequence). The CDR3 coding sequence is TGTGCCAGCAGCCATAAAGGGTGGGCTCAGCCCCAGCATTTT. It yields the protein CASSHKGWAQPQHF.

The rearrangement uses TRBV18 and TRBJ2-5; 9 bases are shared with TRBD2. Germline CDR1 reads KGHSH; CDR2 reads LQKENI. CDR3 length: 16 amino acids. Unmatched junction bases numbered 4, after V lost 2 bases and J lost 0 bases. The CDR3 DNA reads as TGTGCCAGCTCACCAGGGCTAGCGGGGTACCAAGAGACCCAGTACTTC. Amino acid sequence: CASSPGLAGYQETQYF.

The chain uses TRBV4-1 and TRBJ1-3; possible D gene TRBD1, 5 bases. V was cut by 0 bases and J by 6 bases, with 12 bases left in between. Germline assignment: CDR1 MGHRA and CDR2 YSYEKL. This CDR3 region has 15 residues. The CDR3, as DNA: TGCGCCAGCAGCCAAGATTCCAGGGTAGAAAACACCATATATTTT. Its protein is CASSQDSRVENTIYF.

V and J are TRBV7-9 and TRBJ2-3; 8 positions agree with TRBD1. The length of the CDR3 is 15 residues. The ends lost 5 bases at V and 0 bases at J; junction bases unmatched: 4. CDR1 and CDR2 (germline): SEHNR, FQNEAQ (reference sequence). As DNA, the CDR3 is TGTGCCAGCAGCCCGTGGACAGGGAGCACAGATACGCAGTATTTT. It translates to CASSPWTGSTDTQYF.

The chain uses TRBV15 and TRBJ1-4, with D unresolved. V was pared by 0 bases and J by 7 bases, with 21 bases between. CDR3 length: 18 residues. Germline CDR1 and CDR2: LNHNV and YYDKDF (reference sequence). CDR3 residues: CATSRDPVGVGGPEKLFF. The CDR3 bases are TGTGCCACCAGCAGAGATCCGGTCGGAGTGGGCGGTCCTGAAAAACTGTTTTTT.

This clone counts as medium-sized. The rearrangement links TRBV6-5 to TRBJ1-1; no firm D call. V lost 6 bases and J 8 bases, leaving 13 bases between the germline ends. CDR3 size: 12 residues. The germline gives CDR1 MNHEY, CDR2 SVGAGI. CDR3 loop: CASSILGREAFF. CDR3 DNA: TGTGCCAGCAGCATCCTCGGGCGAGAAGCTTTCTTT.